This T cell receptor beta chain was sequenced for a study of monozygotic twins with inflammatory bowel disease. For each CDR3 protein, TCRdb gives one entry from its re-call of the 5' RACE reads, without DNA. The ten most abundant clones cover about 2.7% of a sample with about 170,000 distinct CDR3 sequences. Germline CDR1 SGHTA, CDR2 FQGNSA. CDR3 length: 14 amino acids. Specimen: blood. This TCR derives from a human donor with ulcerative colitis or Crohn's disease, or a healthy co-twin of an affected twin (not recorded which). The V call is TRBV7-2, the J call TRBJ2-7; with no DNA, the TCRdb D assignment of TRBD1 cannot be verified. CDR3 region: CASSSATSHYEQYF.